This T cell receptor beta chain comes out of a study of shared clonotypes between healthy human individuals. Sequencing used immunoSEQ multiplex PCR; TCRdb keeps in-frame clones, though not all of them. The table shows some 2.4 million clones, with more than 85% occurring only once. The CDR3 is 15 residues long. Per germline, CDR1 SGHNT and CDR2 YYREEE (reference sequence). Sequencing was carried out using naive CD4+ T cells from PBMCs. Subset here: CD45RA+ positively selected. The TCR was taken from a man aged 18-30 years in good health. Some clones in this sample may be carry-over from other donors' samples. The chain carries TRBV5-4 and TRBJ2-5, with 11 bases that match TRBD2. The assigned J gene may be wrong: the sequence end matches TRBJ2-7 better. Here the CDR3 reads CASSWGLADGYEQYF. The CDR3 DNA reads as TGTGCCAGCAGCTGGGGACTAGCGGACGGTTACGAGCAGTACTTC.